This T cell receptor (beta chain) originates from a study of cytomegalovirus exposure and HLA in healthy donors. As for the study in general: Later, an analysis reported that the 110 or so validation repertoires had used the same platform as the 666 first-cohort repertoires.

As for this clone: Its antigen remains unknown.

Study-wide results and limits: Researchers catalogued roughly 170 TCR beta chains as cytomegalovirus-associated.

The assay was immunoSEQ multiplex PCR, and TCRdb's table has in-frame clones only and misses some. Of under 200,000 clones listed, about 81% are singletons. CDR1 and CDR2 (germline): MDHEN, SYDVKM. This CDR3 region has 14 residues. V lost 7 bases to trimming and J lost 8 bases; unmatched junction nucleotides: 11. The V and J genes are TRBV28 and TRBJ2-1; 7 nucleotides align to TRBD1. Sequenced: PBMCs. This clonotype originated in a woman under 40 in good health and CMV-seronegative. CDR3 nucleotide sequence: TGTGCCAGCAAGTTGACAGGGATTTTCCATGAGCAGTTCTTC. Its translation is CASKLTGIFHEQFF.